This T cell receptor beta chain was identified during a study of blood T cell repertoires in COVID-19. As for the study in general: COVID-19 samples from acute and convalescent phases originated in the United States, Italy and Spain.

The germline CDR1 and CDR2 sequences are LGHDT and YNNKEL (reference sequence). CDR3 length equals 15 residues. V dropped 0 bases and J dropped 8; count of bases not matched to a gene: 6. In the authors' methods: Estimation of nucleated cell counts was performed using reference gene primer amplification. TCRdb's table, derived via immunoSEQ multiplex PCR, lists solely in-frame clones and lacks some. V, J and clone size were drawn from that table, and D and trimming were deduced from the DNA. This table holds about 100,000 clones, 60% to 85% found once. The TCR sequence derives from an elderly woman with active or convalescent COVID-19. Sequencing was done on a sample of peripheral blood. The rearrangement uses TRBV3-1 (or the pseudogene TRBV3-2) and TRBJ1-2; 10 positions agree with TRBD1. The CDR3 protein is CASSQDWTGGIGYTF. The CDR3 nucleotides are TGTGCCAGCAGCCAAGATTGGACAGGGGGGATAGGCTACACCTTC.